Each of the 24 T cell receptor beta chains below was sequenced from the same sample in a study of cytomegalovirus exposure and HLA in healthy donors. The method was immunoSEQ multiplex PCR; TCRdb's version includes in-frame clones alone and lacks a portion of them. The data contain roughly 95,000 clones, 85% of them singletons. The sample comprised PBMCs. These receptors came from a man in his late teens or twenties in good health and CMV-seropositive.

The J gene is TRBJ2-5, the V gene TRBV7-3; TRBD1 matches 7 bases. Germline lookup yields CDR1 SGHTA and CDR2 FQGTGA. This CDR3 has 14 residues. The V segment lost 5 bases and the J segment 5 bases; nucleotides outside the gene matches: 8. DNA for the CDR3: TGTGCCAGCAGCCGACAGGGTACCCCCGAGACCCAGTACTTC. This sequence encodes CASSRQGTPETQYF.

The chain couples TRBV30 to TRBJ1-1, with 10 bases aligning to TRBD1. Losses at the gene ends were 5 bases for V and 3 bases for J; bases not matched to a gene: 6. The germline V gene has CDR1 GTSNPN and CDR2 SVGIG (reference sequence). The CDR3 is 14 residues long. CDR3 DNA: TGTGCCTGGGGTTCCGGGACAGGGGACACTGAAGCTTTCTTT. As protein: CAWGSGTGDTEAFF.

The chain couples TRBV5-1 to TRBJ2-5, with D possibly being TRBD2 (5 bases). Germline assignment: CDR1 SGHRS and CDR2 YFSETQ. Trimming shortened V by 0 bases and J by 4 bases, and 13 bases separated the two germline ends. The CDR3 covers 15 residues. Here the CDR3 reads CASSLVGEEGETQYF. The CDR3 DNA reads as TGCGCCAGCAGCTTGGTGGGAGAAGAGGGAGAGACCCAGTACTTC.

This chain links TRBV9 with TRBJ2-1; the D gene is possibly TRBD2 (5 bases). The V and J ends lost 2 bases and 3 bases respectively, with 15 bases between them. Germline V gene lookup returns CDR1 SGDLS and CDR2 YYNGEE. The CDR3 is 16 residues long. The CDR3 region is CASSVQSGVGYNEQFF. The DNA of the CDR3 is TGTGCCAGCAGCGTTCAAAGCGGAGTTGGCTACAATGAGCAGTTCTTC.

The chain links TRBV25-1 to TRBJ2-2; the match to TRBD1 covers 8 bases. After removal of 4 bases from V and 3 bases from J, the junction contained 4 bases not matched to a gene. The CDR3 runs 15 residues. The V gene's germline CDR1 is MGHDK and CDR2 SYGVNS. CDR3 nucleotide sequence: TGTGCCAGCAGTGGGTCAGGGGGCTACACCGGGGAGCTGTTTTTT. Encoded protein: CASSGSGGYTGELFF. The full variable domain, with the rest looked up from reference TRBV25-1 and TRBJ2-2, is EADIYQTPRYLVIGTGKKITLECSQTMGHDKMYWYQQDPGMELHLIHYSYGVNSTEKGDLSSESTVSRIRTEHFPLTLESARPSHTSQYLCASSGSGGYTGELFFGEGSRLTVL.

The rearrangement joins TRBV6-5 to TRBJ2-3; 11 positions agree with TRBD2. The germline CDR1 and CDR2 sequences are MNHEY and SVGAGI. The CDR3 extends over 15 amino acids. Trimming cost V 4 bases and J 3 bases; bases outside gene matches: 3. CDR3 sequence: CASSSLAGGTDTQYF. DNA for the CDR3: TGTGCCAGCAGTTCGCTAGCGGGAGGTACAGATACGCAGTATTTT.

This chain joins TRBV11-2 and TRBJ1-3; D is undetermined. Deletions cut 6 bases from V and 0 bases from J, with 3 bases between. The CDR3 sequence is 12 residues long. Per germline, CDR1 SGHAT and CDR2 FQNNGV. The CDR3 protein is CASRSSGNTIYF. The CDR3 DNA follows: TGTGCCAGCAGGAGCTCTGGAAACACCATATATTTT.

The gene calls are TRBV28 and TRBJ2-1, with D maybe TRBD2 (6 bases). CDR1 is MDHEN and CDR2 is SYDVKM in the germline V gene. V was trimmed by 4 bases and J by 1 base, leaving 14 bases between them. The CDR3 is 16 amino acids. The CDR3 protein is CASSSGTFWSYNEQFF. The DNA of the CDR3 is TGTGCCAGCAGTTCCGGGACTTTCTGGTCCTACAATGAGCAGTTCTTC.

The rearrangement joins TRBV11-2 to TRBJ2-7; 10 nucleotides match TRBD2. Germline V CDR1 and CDR2: SGHAT, FQNNGV. The CDR3 has 15 amino acids. The J segment lost 4 bases and the V segment lost 2 bases, leaving 5 bases of the junction unmatched. The CDR3 loop reads CASSLTSGREYEQYF. The CDR3 DNA reads TGTGCCAGCAGCTTAACCAGCGGGAGGGAGTACGAGCAGTACTTC.

The V gene is TRBV5-1, the J gene TRBJ2-2; D possibly corresponds to TRBD1 (6 bases). In germline, CDR1 is SGHRS, CDR2 YFSETQ. Deletions cut 2 bases from V and 0 bases from J, with 11 bases between. This CDR3 spans 16 amino acids. The CDR3, as DNA: TGCGCCAGCAGCTTAACAGGGAACCCGAACACCGGGGAGCTGTTTTTT. Translated: CASSLTGNPNTGELFF.

The chain has TRBV5-1 and TRBJ2-7; 9 bases agree with TRBD1. The CDR3 totals 15 residues. The ends lost 2 bases at V and 6 bases at J; junction bases unmatched: 9. Germline values: CDR1 SGHRS, CDR2 YFSETQ. The DNA for the CDR3 is TGCGCCAGCAGCTTAGAAACGGGACAGGGTCGCGAGCAGTACTTC. Its translation: CASSLETGQGREQYF.

V and J are TRBV5-1 and TRBJ2-7; 10 bases line up with TRBD1. Per the germline V gene, CDR1 is SGHRS and CDR2 is YFSETQ. With 4 bases clipped from V and 2 bases from J, the junction kept 9 bases outside the gene matches. The CDR3 extends over 16 amino acids. The CDR3 region has the DNA TGCGCCAGCAGCCCCAGTCCCGGGACAGGGGCCTACGAGCAGTACTTC. This gives the protein CASSPSPGTGAYEQYF.

The V call is TRBV19, the J call TRBJ2-6; TRBD1 matches at 7 bases. The trim removed 5 bases at V and 0 bases at J, leaving 10 bases unmatched. The V gene's germline CDR1 is LNHDA and CDR2 SQIVND (reference sequence). This CDR3 has 18 residues. CDR3: CASSPLDRAYSGANVLTF. Here the CDR3 DNA reads TGTGCCAGTAGTCCCCTAGACAGGGCTTACTCTGGGGCCAACGTCCTGACTTTC.

This clone has just a few counts. The chain combines TRBV27 with TRBJ2-5; D perhaps matches TRBD2 (6 bases). CDR1 MNHEY and CDR2 SMNVEV come from the germline V gene (reference sequence). Trimming took off 2 bases at V and 5 bases at J, with 12 bases between the two ends. There are 14 residues in the CDR3. Here the CDR3 DNA reads TGTGCCAGCAGTTTAGTGGGGACTCAGGAGACCCAGTACTTC. It is translated as CASSLVGTQETQYF.

This CDR3 reads CASSLERTADGYTF. The CDR3 DNA sequence: TGCGCCAGCAGCTTGGAAAGGACAGCCGATGGCTACACCTTC. The rearrangement links TRBV5-1 to TRBJ1-2; a weak D match, TRBD1 (6 bases). V was shortened by 0 bases and J by 6 bases, with 12 bases between the two germline ends. From germline, CDR1 is SGHRS and CDR2 YFSETQ. The CDR3 is 14 residues long.

V gene TRBV4-1 combines with J gene TRBJ1-5; D unresolved. In germline, CDR1 is MGHRA, CDR2 YSYEKL. The V end was cut by 0 bases, the J end by 6 bases, with 18 bases between. The CDR3 consists of 17 residues. The CDR3 sequence is CASSQDVWVTDGQPQHF. DNA for the CDR3: TGCGCCAGCAGCCAAGATGTATGGGTGACTGACGGTCAGCCCCAGCATTTT.

This chain joins TRBV28 and TRBJ2-5; D is ambiguous. CDR1 is MDHEN, CDR2 SYDVKM, per germline. V lost 2 bases and J 5 bases, leaving 9 bases between the germline ends. This CDR3 has 13 amino acids. CDR3 amino acids: CASSLPVRETQYF. The CDR3 DNA is TGTGCCAGCAGTTTACCGGTGAGGGAGACCCAGTACTTC.

This rearrangement joins TRBV29-1 to TRBJ1-2; 10 positions agree with TRBD1. CDR3 length: 13 amino acids. Looked up from germline, CDR1 is SQVTM and CDR2 is ANQGSEA. Unmatched junction bases numbered 3, after V lost 3 bases and J lost 5 bases. CDR3 region: CSVEWGQGYGYTF. The CDR3 DNA sequence: TGCAGCGTTGAGTGGGGACAGGGGTATGGCTACACCTTC.

This clone appeared a few times. In DNA form, the CDR3 reads TGTGCCAGTAGTATTAGTCTCCAACTGTTTTTT. Translating it yields CASSISLQLFF. V usage is TRBV19 and J usage is TRBJ1-4; no firm D call. This CDR3 comprises 11 residues. Germline V gene data show CDR1 as LNHDA and CDR2 as SQIVND (reference sequence). V lost 3 bases, J lost 12 bases, and 8 bases lay in between.

The chain carries TRBV6-5 and TRBJ2-3; maybe TRBD1 (6 bases). The CDR3 has 15 amino acids. V lost 7 bases, J lost 2 bases, and 16 bases lay in between. Germline CDR1 reads MNHEY; CDR2 reads SVGAGI. CDR3 coding DNA: TGTGCCAGCACTCGCCGTGGACAGCACACAGATACGCAGTATTTT. Residues: CASTRRGQHTDTQYF.

The CDR3 loop is CASSWEGQLNYGYTF. The CDR3 DNA follows: TGCGCCAGCAGCTGGGAGGGGCAGTTGAACTATGGCTACACCTTC. The chain recombines TRBV5-1 with TRBJ1-2, with D possibly being TRBD1 (5 bases). There are 15 residues in the CDR3. Trimming took off 3 bases at V and 2 bases at J, with 14 bases between the two ends. The germline gives CDR1 SGHRS, CDR2 YFSETQ.

The chain combines TRBV5-4 with TRBJ1-2; maybe TRBD1 (5 bases). Germline CDR1 and CDR2: SGHNT and YYREEE (reference sequence). Deletions cut 3 bases from V and 3 bases from J, with 18 bases between. The CDR3 covers 16 residues. The CDR3 region is CASSSTGWGVDYGYTF. The CDR3 bases are TGTGCCAGCAGCTCCACCGGGTGGGGGGTTGACTATGGCTACACCTTC. The variable domain in full, with the rest retrieved from reference TRBV5-4 and TRBJ1-2, is ETGVTQSPTHLIKTRGQQVTLRCSSQSGHNTVSWYQQALGQGPQFIFQYYREEENGRGNFPPRFSGLQFPNYSSELNVNALELDDSALYLCASSSTGWGVDYGYTFGSGTRLTVV.

The rearrangement joins TRBV11-2 to TRBJ1-1; no clear D. V was shortened by 0 bases and J by 7 bases, with 15 bases between the two germline ends. This CDR3 is built from 15 residues. Germline lookup yields CDR1 SGHAT and CDR2 FQNNGV. In nucleotides, the CDR3 is TGTGCCAGCAGCTTAGATCGAGGCACGGTCGGTGAAGCTTTCTTT. It translates to CASSLDRGTVGEAFF.

The chain is built from TRBV11-2 and TRBJ2-7; TRBD1 agrees at 7 bases. This CDR3 is built from 15 residues. Unmatched junction bases numbered 10, after V lost 4 bases and J lost 4 bases. Germline values: CDR1 SGHAT, CDR2 FQNNGV. For the CDR3, the DNA is TGTGCCAGCAGCTCGCGACAGGGAAGAGCTTACGAGCAGTACTTC. As protein: CASSSRQGRAYEQYF. Based on the CDR3 plus reference TRBV11-2 and TRBJ2-7, the full variable domain is EAGVAQSPRYKIIEKRQSVAFWCNPISGHATLYWYQQILGQGPKLLIQFQNNGVVDDSQLPKDRFSAERLKGVDSTLKIQPAKLEDSAVYLCASSSRQGRAYEQYFGPGTRLTVT.